This is a list of T cell receptor beta chains from one sample in a study of blood T cells in healthy people across ages. Using its own MiXCR run on the 5' RACE reads, TCRdb lists one record per CDR3 protein. This repertoire shows about 1 million distinct CDR3 sequences, 35% to 50% found once; its top ten account for approximately 17%. The material sequenced was blood. These receptors were obtained from a woman between 55 and 75 years old in good health. Each CDR3 is given with its conserved first and last residue. D genes are given only for firm matches. Some rows have no size entry. The others give once, few or many, or a class for an expanded clone.

v_call: TRBV2
clone_size: .
d_call: .
cdr3_length: 13
j_call: TRBJ2-7
cdr3_nt: TGTGCCAGCAGGGCTCCGGTTTCCTACGAGCAGTACTTC
cdr3_aa: CASRAPVSYEQYF

v_call: TRBV27
clone_size: .
d_call: .
cdr3_length: 15
j_call: TRBJ1-2
cdr3_nt: TGTGCCAGCAGAACCATTGGGGGTGGGGGCTATGGCTACACCTTC
cdr3_aa: CASRTIGGGGYGYTF

v_call: TRBV20-1
clone_size: .
d_call: .
cdr3_length: 16
j_call: TRBJ2-1
cdr3_nt: TGCAGTGCTAGAGTAAAGGGTGCCCTCTCCTACAATGAGCAGTTCTTC
cdr3_aa: CSARVKGALSYNEQFF

v_call: TRBV7-2
clone_size: many
d_call: .
cdr3_length: 14
j_call: TRBJ2-5
cdr3_nt: TGTGCCAGCAGCTTAGATATAGTTGGGGAGACCCAGTACTTC
cdr3_aa: CASSLDIVGETQYF

v_call: TRBV12-3/TRBV12-4
clone_size: .
d_call: .
cdr3_length: 14
j_call: TRBJ1-1
cdr3_nt: TGTGCCAGCAGTTTACCGGGGGGGGATACTGAAGCTTTCTTT
cdr3_aa: CASSLPGGDTEAFF

v_call: TRBV3-1
clone_size: .
d_call: TRBD1
cdr3_length: 14
j_call: TRBJ2-7
cdr3_nt: TGTGCCAGCAGCCTGACAGGGGGCGCAACCGAGCAGTACTTC
cdr3_aa: CASSLTGGATEQYF

v_call: TRBV12-3/TRBV12-4
clone_size: .
d_call: .
cdr3_length: 13
j_call: TRBJ1-2
cdr3_nt: TGTGCCAGCAGTTTAGCCAGGAACTATGGCTACACCTTC
cdr3_aa: CASSLARNYGYTF

v_call: TRBV5-5
clone_size: .
d_call: .
cdr3_length: 14
j_call: TRBJ2-7
cdr3_nt: TGTGCCAGCAGCCTCCGGGACACCCTCTACGAGCAGTACTTC
cdr3_aa: CASSLRDTLYEQYF

v_call: TRBV7-9
clone_size: few
d_call: .
cdr3_length: 13
j_call: TRBJ2-7
cdr3_nt: TGTGCCAGCAGAGAGGGGGGTTCGCGCGAGCAGTACTTC
cdr3_aa: CASREGGSREQYF

v_call: TRBV15
clone_size: .
d_call: .
cdr3_length: 14
j_call: TRBJ2-3
cdr3_nt: TGTGCCACCAGCAGAGGGGATAGCACAGATACGCAGTATTTT
cdr3_aa: CATSRGDSTDTQYF

v_call: TRBV27
clone_size: few
d_call: .
cdr3_length: 13
j_call: TRBJ1-2
cdr3_nt: TGTGCCAGCGGGACGGACGGGAAATATGGCTACACCTTC
cdr3_aa: CASGTDGKYGYTF

v_call: TRBV28
clone_size: .
d_call: .
cdr3_length: 13
j_call: TRBJ1-4
cdr3_nt: TGTGCCAGCAGCGCCGGAACTAATGAAAAACTGTTTTTT
cdr3_aa: CASSAGTNEKLFF

v_call: TRBV7-9
clone_size: few
d_call: .
cdr3_length: 13
j_call: TRBJ2-3
cdr3_nt: TGTGCCAGCACCGGGCGGGGCGGAGATACGCAGTATTTT
cdr3_aa: CASTGRGGDTQYF

v_call: TRBV3-1
clone_size: .
d_call: .
cdr3_length: 15
j_call: TRBJ2-1
cdr3_nt: TGTGCCAGCAGCCCTCCTGCCGGGACTCCCAGCGAGCAGTTCTTC
cdr3_aa: CASSPPAGTPSEQFF

v_call: TRBV12-3/TRBV12-4
clone_size: .
d_call: .
cdr3_length: 17
j_call: TRBJ2-1
cdr3_nt: TGTGCCAGCAGTTCGGACTCAACGGGAAGCTCCTACAATGAGCAGTTCTTC
cdr3_aa: CASSSDSTGSSYNEQFF

v_call: TRBV15
clone_size: once
d_call: TRBD1
cdr3_length: 14
j_call: TRBJ1-2
cdr3_nt: TGTGCCACCGGTACTGACAGGGGTATAACTGGCTACACCTTC
cdr3_aa: CATGTDRGITGYTF

v_call: TRBV11-3
clone_size: .
d_call: .
cdr3_length: 15
j_call: TRBJ1-6
cdr3_nt: TGTGCCAGCAGCTTAGTGGGAACAGATAATTCACCCCTCCACTTT
cdr3_aa: CASSLVGTDNSPLHF

v_call: TRBV20-1
clone_size: .
d_call: .
cdr3_length: 15
j_call: TRBJ2-2
cdr3_nt: TGCAGTGCTAGAGATGATCAGGGGGGGGCCGGGGAGCTGTTTTTT
cdr3_aa: CSARDDQGGAGELFF

v_call: TRBV20-1
clone_size: .
d_call: .
cdr3_length: 15
j_call: TRBJ2-1
cdr3_nt: TGCAGTGCTAGAGATCTGGGAAGGGGCTACAATGAGCAGTTCTTC
cdr3_aa: CSARDLGRGYNEQFF

v_call: TRBV15
clone_size: .
d_call: .
cdr3_length: 12
j_call: TRBJ2-1
cdr3_nt: TGTGCCACAAGGGGTTTGTACAATGAGCAGTTCTTC
cdr3_aa: CATRGLYNEQFF

v_call: TRBV14
clone_size: .
d_call: TRBD1
cdr3_length: 17
j_call: TRBJ2-5
cdr3_nt: TGTGCCAGCAGCCAAGGGTTCCAGGGGGTGTACCAAGAGACCCAGTACTTC
cdr3_aa: CASSQGFQGVYQETQYF

v_call: TRBV11-3
clone_size: .
d_call: .
cdr3_length: 14
j_call: TRBJ2-7
cdr3_nt: TGTGCCAGCAGCCCCCGGGACAAGGTCTACGAGCAGTACTTC
cdr3_aa: CASSPRDKVYEQYF

v_call: TRBV2
clone_size: few
d_call: .
cdr3_length: 14
j_call: TRBJ2-4
cdr3_nt: TGTGCCAGCACCCAGGGTGCGGAGGTAGAGGAGCAGTACTTC
cdr3_aa: CASTQGAEVEEQYF

v_call: TRBV20-1
clone_size: few
d_call: .
cdr3_length: 18
j_call: TRBJ2-4
cdr3_nt: TGCAGTGCTAGGGGCCGGACCAGCAAAATCCTAGCCAAAAACATTCAGTACTTC
cdr3_aa: CSARGRTSKILAKNIQYF

v_call: TRBV11-2
clone_size: .
d_call: .
cdr3_length: 16
j_call: TRBJ2-3
cdr3_nt: TGTGCCAGCAGCTTCGCCGCGAGGAGTAGCACAGATACGCAGTATTTT
cdr3_aa: CASSFAARSSTDTQYF

v_call: TRBV6-2/TRBV6-3
clone_size: .
d_call: TRBD2
cdr3_length: 18
j_call: TRBJ2-4
cdr3_nt: TGTGCCAGCAGTCAAGTCCCTATTAGCGGGAGAAACTACAATGAGCAGTACTTC
cdr3_aa: CASSQVPISGRNYNEQYF

v_call: TRBV28
clone_size: many
d_call: .
cdr3_length: 11
j_call: TRBJ1-4
cdr3_nt: TGTGCCACATATACCCGTGAAAAACTGTTTTTT
cdr3_aa: CATYTREKLFF

v_call: TRBV7-9
clone_size: few
d_call: TRBD2
cdr3_length: 17
j_call: TRBJ2-3
cdr3_nt: TGTGCCAGCAGCCTAGGACTAGCGGAACTGAGCACAGATACGCAGTATTTT
cdr3_aa: CASSLGLAELSTDTQYF

v_call: TRBV3-1
clone_size: .
d_call: .
cdr3_length: 13
j_call: TRBJ1-2
cdr3_nt: TGTGCCAGCAGCCAGCCAGGGAATGTTGGCTACACCTTC
cdr3_aa: CASSQPGNVGYTF

v_call: TRBV7-9
clone_size: .
d_call: .
cdr3_length: 19
j_call: TRBJ2-7
cdr3_nt: TGTGCCAGCAGCTTCCCCGGACAGCGGACAGAGGAGCGACCACGCGAGCAGTACTTC
cdr3_aa: CASSFPGQRTEERPREQYF

v_call: TRBV9
clone_size: .
d_call: TRBD1
cdr3_length: 17
j_call: TRBJ2-3
cdr3_nt: TGTGCCAGCAGCGCCTACCTAGGGACAGGGCGCACAGATACGCAGTATTTT
cdr3_aa: CASSAYLGTGRTDTQYF

v_call: TRBV5-6
clone_size: .
d_call: TRBD1
cdr3_length: 15
j_call: TRBJ1-2
cdr3_nt: TGTGCCAGCAGCTTGAGAAGGGGGCGTATGAGTGGCTACACCTTC
cdr3_aa: CASSLRRGRMSGYTF

v_call: TRBV27
clone_size: .
d_call: .
cdr3_length: 13
j_call: TRBJ1-6
cdr3_nt: TGTGTCAGCAGCCCACTTGGTAATTCACCCCTCCACTTT
cdr3_aa: CVSSPLGNSPLHF

v_call: TRBV7-7
clone_size: few
d_call: .
cdr3_length: 14
j_call: TRBJ2-1
cdr3_nt: TGTGCCAGCAGCCCCCCGGGGACCTACAATGAGCAGTTCTTC
cdr3_aa: CASSPPGTYNEQFF

v_call: TRBV29-1
clone_size: few
d_call: TRBD1
cdr3_length: 13
j_call: TRBJ2-5
cdr3_nt: TGCAGCGTCTCGGCAGGGACAGTGAAGACCCAGTACTTC
cdr3_aa: CSVSAGTVKTQYF

v_call: TRBV29-1
clone_size: .
d_call: TRBD1
cdr3_length: 13
j_call: TRBJ2-7
cdr3_nt: TGCAGCGCCCGGACAGGGTTCACCTACGAGCAGTACTTC
cdr3_aa: CSARTGFTYEQYF

v_call: TRBV20-1
clone_size: few
d_call: .
cdr3_length: 14
j_call: TRBJ2-3
cdr3_nt: TGCAGTGCTAGCCCCCTAGCTCTTGCAGATACGCAGTATTTT
cdr3_aa: CSASPLALADTQYF

v_call: TRBV15
clone_size: many
d_call: .
cdr3_length: 12
j_call: TRBJ2-3
cdr3_nt: TGTGCCACCTCCCGGGGCACAGATACGCAGTATTTT
cdr3_aa: CATSRGTDTQYF

v_call: TRBV5-6
clone_size: .
d_call: .
cdr3_length: 17
j_call: TRBJ2-3
cdr3_nt: TGTGCCAGCAGCTTGATCGCTAGCGTAAGATACACAGATACGCAGTATTTT
cdr3_aa: CASSLIASVRYTDTQYF

v_call: TRBV20-1
clone_size: .
d_call: TRBD1
cdr3_length: 14
j_call: TRBJ2-7
cdr3_nt: TGCAGTGCTAGTTGGACAGGGATGCCCTACGAGCAGTACTTC
cdr3_aa: CSASWTGMPYEQYF

v_call: TRBV10-3
clone_size: .
d_call: .
cdr3_length: 15
j_call: TRBJ2-3
cdr3_nt: TGTGCCATCAGTGTTTCAGGTCAGACCACAGATACGCAGTATTTT
cdr3_aa: CAISVSGQTTDTQYF

v_call: TRBV4-1
clone_size: few
d_call: .
cdr3_length: 13
j_call: TRBJ1-1
cdr3_nt: TGCGCCAGCAGCAAACCAGAGAACACTGAAGCTTTCTTT
cdr3_aa: CASSKPENTEAFF

v_call: TRBV27
clone_size: .
d_call: TRBD1
cdr3_length: 17
j_call: TRBJ2-5
cdr3_nt: TGTGCCAGCAGCCCCGGGACAGGGCACCCGTACCAAGAGACCCAGTACTTC
cdr3_aa: CASSPGTGHPYQETQYF

v_call: TRBV9
clone_size: few
d_call: .
cdr3_length: 13
j_call: TRBJ2-5
cdr3_nt: TGTGCCAGCAGCCCGGGACTGTGGGAGACCCAGTACTTC
cdr3_aa: CASSPGLWETQYF

v_call: TRBV27
clone_size: few
d_call: TRBD1
cdr3_length: 15
j_call: TRBJ2-3
cdr3_nt: TGTGCCAGCGCAAGGGACAGGGGGCGACCAGATACGCAGTATTTT
cdr3_aa: CASARDRGRPDTQYF

v_call: TRBV5-1
clone_size: .
d_call: TRBD1
cdr3_length: 17
j_call: TRBJ2-5
cdr3_nt: TGCGCCAGCAGCTTGGTCGCTGCTGCCAGGGGGCGTGAGACCCAGTACTTC
cdr3_aa: CASSLVAAARGRETQYF

v_call: TRBV5-1
clone_size: .
d_call: .
cdr3_length: 14
j_call: TRBJ1-1
cdr3_nt: TGCGCCAACAGCTTGGACGTTGGGAACACTGAAGCTTTCTTT
cdr3_aa: CANSLDVGNTEAFF

v_call: TRBV27
clone_size: .
d_call: .
cdr3_length: 14
j_call: TRBJ2-7
cdr3_nt: TGTGCCAGCAAAGAGGGGAGTGTCCTCTACGAGCAGTACTTC
cdr3_aa: CASKEGSVLYEQYF

v_call: TRBV6-2/TRBV6-3
clone_size: once
d_call: .
cdr3_length: 15
j_call: TRBJ1-5
cdr3_nt: TGTGCCAGCAGTTTGTCCGGAGCACCCAATCAGCCCCAGCATTTT
cdr3_aa: CASSLSGAPNQPQHF